This entry lists 24 T cell receptor beta chains sequenced from one sample in a study of technical replicates of blood from several donors. Profiling relied on immunoSEQ multiplex PCR, and the TCRdb table lists in-frame clones only, not all of them. The sample yields 70,000 to 75,000 clones, 95% seen once. Material: T cells isolated from PBMCs. Every receptor here comes from a human donor in good health.

The chain uses TRBV30 and TRBJ1-1, with a tentative D call TRBD1 (5 bases). Germline CDR1 reads GTSNPN; CDR2 reads SVGIG (reference sequence). The CDR3 consists of 14 residues. The V end was cut by 0 bases, the J end by 5 bases, with 13 bases between. CDR3 DNA: TGTGCCTGGAGTGTCGGAGGGGCGCTGACTGAAGCTTTCTTT. Amino acid sequence: CAWSVGGALTEAFF.

The chain is built from TRBV4-2 and TRBJ2-1; 9 nucleotides line up with TRBD1. Looked up from germline, CDR1 is LGHNA and CDR2 is YNFKEQ. This CDR3 spans 23 amino acids. V lost 1 base and J lost 0; bases outside the gene matches: 22. CDR3 in DNA: TGTGCCAGCAGCCAAGTGTACCCTATGGGACAGGGCCATTACGAAAGCTCCTACAATGAGCAGTTCTTC. As protein: CASSQVYPMGQGHYESSYNEQFF.

This chain links TRBV7-9 with TRBJ2-1, with 9 positions matching TRBD2. The CDR3 runs to 16 residues. Germline CDR1 is SEHNR and CDR2 is FQNEAQ (reference sequence). Trimming took 7 bases from V and 1 from J; bases not matched to a gene: 8. CDR3 DNA: TGTGCCAGCAATCCACGAGCGGGAGGATCCTACAATGAGCAGTTCTTC. Translation: CASNPRAGGSYNEQFF.

The chain couples TRBV5-1 to TRBJ2-3; D might be TRBD2 (5 bases). Germline values: CDR1 SGHRS, CDR2 YFSETQ. This CDR3 is 14 amino acids long. The ends were cut back, 2 bases at V and 2 bases at J, with 9 bases in the middle. CDR3 in DNA: TGCGCCAGCAGCTTACAACGGGACACAGATACGCAGTATTTT. Translation: CASSLQRDTDTQYF.

V and J are TRBV30 and TRBJ2-5; possibly TRBD1 for D (6 bases). Germline V lookup: CDR1 GTSNPN, CDR2 SVGIG (reference sequence). The V gene lost 0 bases and the J gene lost 5 bases, with 10 bases spanning the gap. The CDR3 contains 13 residues. CDR3 amino acids: CAWSVGARETQYF. The CDR3 nucleotides read TGTGCCTGGAGTGTGGGGGCTAGGGAGACCCAGTACTTC.

The rearrangement links TRBV18 to TRBJ1-2, with D hard to call. The CDR3 has 14 residues. V dropped 2 bases and J dropped 5 bases, with 12 bases sitting between them. CDR1 KGHSH and CDR2 LQKENI come from the germline V gene. The CDR3 DNA reads as TGTGCCAGCTCACCATCCGGCGGGAGTTATGGCTACACCTTC. Translated: CASSPSGGSYGYTF.

The chain couples TRBV7-9 to TRBJ2-5; D might be TRBD2 (6 bases). The length of the CDR3 is 13 residues. Per germline, CDR1 SEHNR and CDR2 FQNEAQ (reference sequence). V lost 6 bases and J lost 1, with 9 bases in between. This chain's CDR3 is CASRWGGQETQYF. The CDR3 coding sequence is TGTGCCAGCAGGTGGGGAGGCCAAGAGACCCAGTACTTC.

The rearrangement links TRBV5-1 to TRBJ2-7, with D possibly being TRBD1 (6 bases). The germline gives CDR1 SGHRS, CDR2 YFSETQ. This CDR3 region has 17 residues. Trimming took off 4 bases at V and 6 bases at J, with 26 bases between the two ends. In DNA form, the CDR3 reads TGCGCCAGCAGCCCCCCGCGAAGTCAGGGGTTCCCAAGCGAGCAGTACTTC. It translates to CASSPPRSQGFPSEQYF.

The J gene is TRBJ2-5, the V gene TRBV2; no firm D call. The CDR3 spans 14 residues. V lost 3 bases and J lost 2, with 10 bases in between. Germline CDR1 is SNHLY and CDR2 is FYNNEI. DNA of the CDR3: TGTGCCAGCAGTGACAGAGACACACAAGAGACCCAGTACTTC. Translated: CASSDRDTQETQYF.

V is TRBV5-1 and J is TRBJ2-3; the D is unclear. The V gene lost 0 bases and the J gene lost 2 bases, with 13 bases spanning the gap. This CDR3 contains 16 residues. Germline lookup yields CDR1 SGHRS and CDR2 YFSETQ. The CDR3 sequence: CASSLDARTSTDTQYF. The CDR3 coding sequence is TGCGCCAGCAGCTTGGATGCGAGAACCTCCACAGATACGCAGTATTTT.

This clone came up once. The rearrangement uses TRBV27 and TRBJ2-3, with 11 bases lining up with TRBD2. This CDR3 is 15 amino acids long. V lost 8 bases, J lost 6 bases, and 10 bases stayed unmatched. Germline lookup yields CDR1 MNHEY and CDR2 SMNVEV (reference sequence). CDR3 sequence: CASSIAGGPADTQYF. The CDR3 DNA reads as TGTGCCAGCTCCATAGCGGGGGGGCCTGCGGATACGCAGTATTTT.

The V gene is TRBV5-1, the J gene TRBJ2-5, with D hard to call. V lost 6 bases to trimming and J lost 2 bases, with 11 bases between them. Germline V gene sequence: CDR1 SGHRS, CDR2 YFSETQ. The CDR3 runs to 13 residues. DNA of the CDR3: TGCGCCAGCATGATTGCTAGTCAAGAGACCCAGTACTTC. Encoded protein: CASMIASQETQYF.

This sequence joins TRBV9 and TRBJ2-2; possible D gene TRBD1, 5 bases. Germline V lookup: CDR1 SGDLS, CDR2 YYNGEE. V was pared by 3 bases and J by 4 bases, with 10 bases between. The CDR3 length is 14 residues. The CDR3 spells CASSEDILTGELFF. In nucleotides, the CDR3 is TGTGCCAGCAGCGAGGACATCCTCACCGGGGAGCTGTTTTTT.

The gene calls are TRBV12-5 and TRBJ2-3; tentative D call: TRBD1 (6 bases). The CDR3 covers 17 residues. V was shortened by 2 bases and J by 0 bases, with 15 bases between the two germline ends. Germline-derived CDR1 and CDR2 are LGHNT and FRNRAP. DNA for the CDR3: TGTGCTAGTGGTTTGCCTCCCAGGGGCAAAAGCACAGATACGCAGTATTTT. Translated: CASGLPPRGKSTDTQYF.

J is TRBJ2-1 and V is TRBV27, with D possibly matching TRBD2 (6 bases). The CDR3 totals 13 residues. With 8 bases removed from V and 8 bases from J, the gap between germline ends came to 16 bases. Germline CDR1 MNHEY, CDR2 SMNVEV (reference sequence). In DNA form, the CDR3 reads TGTGCCAGCTCCCGCGGGATTTTCCATGAGCAGTTCTTC. Residues: CASSRGIFHEQFF.

The CDR3 sequence: CASRERELYNEQFF. Written as DNA, the CDR3 is TGTGCCAGCAGGGAGCGGGAACTATACAATGAGCAGTTCTTC. The chain links TRBV28 to TRBJ2-1, with TRBD2 identical over 7 bases. V trimming: 6 bases; J trimming: 4 bases; junction bases outside the gene matches: 6. Germline V gene data show CDR1 as MDHEN and CDR2 as SYDVKM. The CDR3 has 14 amino acids.

The chain links TRBV30 to TRBJ1-5; D gene uncertain. Germline CDR1 reads GTSNPN; CDR2 reads SVGIG (reference sequence). Trimming removed 1 base at V and 9 bases at J, with 7 bases between. The CDR3 length is 11 residues. The CDR3 sequence is CAWSARGPQHF. The CDR3 DNA sequence: TGTGCCTGGAGTGCACGAGGGCCCCAGCATTTT.

The chain couples TRBV7-9 to TRBJ1-1, with TRBD1 matching over 7 bases. The CDR3 spans 15 residues. V gave up 4 bases and J gave up 1 base; unmatched junction bases: 6. Germline V lookup: CDR1 SEHNR, CDR2 FQNEAQ (reference sequence). The CDR3 protein is CASSSSGTANTEAFF. For the CDR3, the DNA is TGTGCCAGCAGCTCCTCCGGGACAGCGAACACTGAAGCTTTCTTT.

The chain recombines TRBV7-9 with TRBJ1-1; the match to TRBD1 covers 7 bases. The V segment lost 7 bases and the J segment 4 bases; nucleotides outside the gene matches: 3. The CDR3 consists of 12 residues. CDR1 SEHNR and CDR2 FQNEAQ come from the germline V gene (reference sequence). The CDR3 DNA reads as TGTGCCAGCACCAGGGGGACCACTGAAGCTTTCTTT. It codes for CASTRGTTEAFF.

This chain links TRBV29-1 with TRBJ2-3; no clear D. The CDR3 runs to 11 residues. CDR1 and CDR2 (germline): SQVTM, ANQGSEA. V lost 8 bases and J lost 2, with 8 bases in between. The chain's CDR3 is CSSQSTDTQYF. In DNA, the CDR3 is TGCAGCTCCCAGTCCACAGATACGCAGTATTTT.

The chain carries TRBV19 and TRBJ2-1; the D gene is possibly TRBD2 (5 bases). This CDR3 is built from 19 residues. Per germline, CDR1 LNHDA and CDR2 SQIVND (reference sequence). The germline V and J ends were trimmed by 1 base and 0 bases, with 19 bases remaining between them. CDR3 coding DNA: TGTGCCAGTAGTATAGGGCTGGCGGGTGCTGTCTTCTCCTACAATGAGCAGTTCTTC. Residues: CASSIGLAGAVFSYNEQFF.

The J gene is TRBJ2-2, the V gene TRBV10-3; 11 nucleotides align to TRBD2. Germline V gene sequence: CDR1 ENHRY, CDR2 SYGVKD. With V trimmed by 6 bases and J by 0 bases, 6 bases remained unmatched. This CDR3 has 17 amino acids. The CDR3 DNA reads as TGTGCCATCAGGGGGGGACTAGCGGACACGAACACCGGGGAGCTGTTTTTT. Amino acid sequence: CAIRGGLADTNTGELFF.

This sequence joins TRBV15 and TRBJ2-1; 12 bases align to TRBD2. V lost 2 bases, J lost 6 bases, and 2 bases stayed unmatched. CDR1 and CDR2 (germline): LNHNV, YYDKDF (reference sequence). There are 15 residues in the CDR3. The CDR3 sequence is CATSRRTSGTNEQFF. In DNA form, the CDR3 reads TGTGCCACCAGCAGACGGACTAGCGGGACCAATGAGCAGTTCTTC. The full variable domain, its missing parts supplied by reference TRBV15 and TRBJ2-1, is DAMVIQNPRYQVTQFGKPVTLSCSQTLNHNVMYWYQQKSSQAPKLLFHYYDKDFNNEADTPDNFQSRRPNTSFCFLDIRSPGLGDTAMYLCATSRRTSGTNEQFFGPGTRLTVL.

V and J are TRBV6-1 and TRBJ2-3; tentatively, D is TRBD1 (5 bases). V was trimmed by 7 bases and J by 4 bases, leaving 15 bases between them. Germline V gene data show CDR1 as MNHNS and CDR2 as SASEGT. The CDR3 consists of 14 residues. CDR3 sequence: CASTGGRAADTQYF. The CDR3 coding sequence is TGTGCCAGCACCGGTGGCAGGGCCGCAGATACGCAGTATTTT.